This T cell receptor beta chain was retrieved from a study of Tregs in tolerant kidney transplant recipients. CD4+CD25+CD127- Tregs, CD4+CD25- non-Tregs, CD4 and CD8 cells were sorted. The repertoire was sequenced with immunoSEQ multiplex PCR; TCRdb's copy has only in-frame clones and lacks some. Among tens of thousands of clones listed, 84% were seen once. Study findings and constraints: Expanding Tregs on activated donor B cells appeared to best identify donor-specific TCRbeta clones.

For this clone: What it recognizes is unknown.

The clonotype was recovered from a human donor in good health. What was sequenced was CD4+ T cells from blood.

The CDR3, as DNA: TGCGCCAGCAGCCTCAATTCGGCGGGAAACACCATATATTTT. Translating it yields CASSLNSAGNTIYF. This chain links TRBV4-3 with TRBJ1-3; D is undetermined. V was clipped by 4 bases and J by 4 bases, with 11 bases between them. The CDR3 is 14 residues long. Germline CDR1 LGHNA, CDR2 YSLEER.